This passage covers 13 T cell receptor beta chains from one sample sequenced in a study of blood T cell repertoires in COVID-19. Clones were sequenced by immunoSEQ multiplex PCR, and TCRdb holds only the in-frame ones, with some missing. The data contain 270,000 or so clones, roughly 84% of them singletons. The specimen was peripheral blood. The receptors were gathered from a woman aged 18 to 35 with acute or convalescent COVID-19.

The V call is TRBV20-1, the J call TRBJ2-2; no clear D gene. Germline lookup yields CDR1 DFQATT and CDR2 SNEGSKA (reference sequence). The CDR3 loop spans 11 amino acids. Between the trimmed V and J ends, which lost 1 base and 8 bases, there was a span of 5 bases. The CDR3, as DNA: TGCAGTGCTAGAGGTCAGGGGGAGCTGTTTTTT. Amino acid sequence: CSARGQGELFF.

This clone was seen only once. This chain connects TRBV6-5 to TRBJ1-2; the match to TRBD1 covers 7 bases. The CDR3 covers 14 residues. Germline V CDR1 and CDR2: MNHEY, SVGAGI. V shed 2 bases, J shed 6 bases, and the junction held 6 bases outside the gene matches. CDR3 nucleotide sequence: TGTGCCAGCAGTTACAGGGCAGGGGGAGATGGCTACACCTTC. This encodes CASSYRAGGDGYTF.

This clone was picked up a small number of times. The chain is built from TRBV18 and TRBJ2-1; D is undetermined. This CDR3 has 14 residues. Germline lookup yields CDR1 KGHSH and CDR2 LQKENI. V gave up 0 bases and J gave up 9 bases, with 12 bases separating them. CDR3 protein: CASSPPPIGGEQFF. DNA of the CDR3: TGTGCCAGCTCACCACCGCCAATAGGCGGTGAGCAGTTCTTC.

The chain recombines TRBV5-1 with TRBJ2-1; maybe TRBD2 (6 bases). Between the trimmed V and J ends, which lost 1 base and 5 bases, there was a span of 10 bases. Germline V lookup: CDR1 SGHRS, CDR2 YFSETQ. This CDR3 has 14 amino acids. CDR3 nucleotide sequence: TGCGCCAGCAGCTTGACGACTAGAGACAATGAGCAGTTCTTC. It codes for CASSLTTRDNEQFF.

J is TRBJ2-1 and V is TRBV2, with TRBD2 identical over 16 bases. Germline loops: CDR1 SNHLY, CDR2 FYNNEI. V trimming: 7 bases; J trimming: 2 bases; junction bases outside the gene matches: 5. The CDR3 has 17 amino acids. This CDR3 is CASTGLAGGRAYNEQFF. CDR3 bases: TGTGCCAGCACGGGACTAGCGGGAGGGAGGGCCTACAATGAGCAGTTCTTC.

This chain connects TRBV7-9 to TRBJ1-6; 11 positions agree with TRBD1. The ends lost 3 bases at V and 11 bases at J; junction bases unmatched: 3. Germline values: CDR1 SEHNR, CDR2 FQNEAQ (reference sequence). CDR3 size: 14 residues. The CDR3 region is CASSLGTGGPPLHF. CDR3 DNA: TGTGCCAGCAGCTTGGGGACAGGGGGTCCACCCCTCCACTTT.

The chain is built from TRBV13 and TRBJ2-7, with unresolved D. The germline V and J ends were trimmed by 2 bases and 1 base, with 15 bases remaining between them. The CDR3 is 16 residues long. The germline gives CDR1 PRHDT, CDR2 FYEKMQ (reference sequence). This CDR3 reads CASSLRYATGSYEQYF. As DNA, the CDR3 is TGTGCCAGCAGCTTAAGGTACGCAACCGGGTCCTACGAGCAGTACTTC.

The chain couples TRBV2 to TRBJ2-7; 11 bases agree with TRBD2. The CDR3 totals 17 residues. V was clipped by 7 bases and J by 2 bases; unmatched bases: 13. Germline V gives CDR1 SNHLY, CDR2 FYNNEI. CDR3 loop: CASIISGRARATYEQYF. The CDR3 nucleotides read TGTGCCAGCATAATTAGCGGGAGGGCCAGAGCAACCTACGAGCAGTACTTC.

The J gene is TRBJ1-2, the V gene TRBV7-2; TRBD1 matches 7 bases. Trimming at V came to 2 bases and at J to 4 bases, leaving 10 bases not matched to a gene. The length of the CDR3 is 16 residues. The germline V gene has CDR1 SGHTA and CDR2 FQGNSA. For the CDR3, the DNA is TGTGCCAGCAGCTTATCGTCCCAGGGGGGACCCTATGGCTACACCTTC. This translates into CASSLSSQGGPYGYTF.

This clone occurred many times. The V and J genes are TRBV30 and TRBJ1-2; D gene uncertain. Germline V CDR1 and CDR2: GTSNPN, SVGIG (reference sequence). Trimming pared 1 base from V and 4 bases from J, leaving 13 bases between. The CDR3 is made up of 14 amino acids. The CDR3 bases are TGTGCCTGGAGTGAGGAGGGATGGGCCTATGGCTACACCTTC. It specifies CAWSEEGWAYGYTF.

The V call is TRBV6-1, the J call TRBJ2-4, with TRBD1 identical over 7 bases. CDR3 size: 19 residues. V gave up 3 bases and J gave up 1 base; unmatched junction bases: 15. CDR1 and CDR2 from the germline V gene are MNHNS and SASEGT. CDR3 sequence reads: CASSDLTGAPPNAKNIQYF. CDR3 coding DNA: TGTGCCAGCAGTGACCTAACAGGGGCCCCTCCAAATGCCAAAAACATTCAGTACTTC.

This clone was seen a handful of times. The identical CDR3 is also encoded by other nucleotide sequences in the sample. The chain couples TRBV7-3 to TRBJ2-1; 7 positions agree with TRBD2. CDR1 is SGHTA and CDR2 is FQGTGA in the germline V gene. V was pared by 8 bases and J by 0 bases, with 7 bases of the junction left unmatched. The CDR3 sequence is 15 residues long. The CDR3 DNA sequence: TGTGCCAGCGGGTCGGGCGGGAGCTCCTACAATGAGCAGTTCTTC. This codes for CASGSGGSSYNEQFF.

The chain couples TRBV11-3 to TRBJ1-1; D might be TRBD1 (5 bases). This CDR3 region has 14 residues. V lost 1 base and J lost 4, with 10 bases in between. Per the germline V gene, CDR1 is SGHNT and CDR2 is YENEEA. DNA for the CDR3: TGTGCCAGCAGCTTAGGTGGGGGAGGCACTGAAGCTTTCTTT. It translates to CASSLGGGGTEAFF.